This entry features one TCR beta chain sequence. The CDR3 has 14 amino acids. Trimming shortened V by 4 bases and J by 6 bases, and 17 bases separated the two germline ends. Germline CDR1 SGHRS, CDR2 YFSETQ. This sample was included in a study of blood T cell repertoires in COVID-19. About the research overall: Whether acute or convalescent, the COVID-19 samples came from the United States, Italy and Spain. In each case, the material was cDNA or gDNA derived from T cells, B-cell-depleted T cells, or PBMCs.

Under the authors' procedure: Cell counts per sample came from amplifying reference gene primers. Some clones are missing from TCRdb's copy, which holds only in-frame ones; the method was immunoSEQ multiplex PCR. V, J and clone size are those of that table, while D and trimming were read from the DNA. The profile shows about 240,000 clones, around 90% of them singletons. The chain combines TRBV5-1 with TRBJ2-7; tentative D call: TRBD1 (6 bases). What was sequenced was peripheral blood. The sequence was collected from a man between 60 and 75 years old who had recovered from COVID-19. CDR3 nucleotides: TGCGCCAGCAGCCCCTCCCACAGGGTGGGCGAGCAGTACTTC. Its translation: CASSPSHRVGEQYF. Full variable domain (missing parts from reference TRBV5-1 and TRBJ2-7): KAGVTQTPRYLIKTRGQQVTLSCSPISGHRSVSWYQQTPGQGLQFLFEYFSETQRNKGNFPGRFSGRQFSNSRSEMNVSTLELGDSALYLCASSPSHRVGEQYFGPGTRLTVT.